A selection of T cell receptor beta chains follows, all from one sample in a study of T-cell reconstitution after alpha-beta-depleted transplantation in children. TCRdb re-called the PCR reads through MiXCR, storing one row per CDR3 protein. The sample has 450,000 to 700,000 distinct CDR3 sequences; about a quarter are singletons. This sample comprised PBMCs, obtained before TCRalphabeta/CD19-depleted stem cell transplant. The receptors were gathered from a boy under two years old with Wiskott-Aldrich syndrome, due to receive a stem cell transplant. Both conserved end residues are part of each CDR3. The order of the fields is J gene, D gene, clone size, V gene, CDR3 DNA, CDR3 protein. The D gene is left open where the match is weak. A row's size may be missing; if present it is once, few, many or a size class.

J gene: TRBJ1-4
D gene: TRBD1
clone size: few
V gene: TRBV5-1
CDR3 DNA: TGCGCCAGCAGCTTGGCGGGGACAGCTCGATCGAGAAAACTGTTTTTT
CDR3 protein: CASSLAGTARSRKLFF

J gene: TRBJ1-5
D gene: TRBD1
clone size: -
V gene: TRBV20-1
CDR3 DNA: TGCAGTGCTGAGGGGGACAGGTATAGCAATCAGCCCCAGCATTTT
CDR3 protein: CSAEGDRYSNQPQHF

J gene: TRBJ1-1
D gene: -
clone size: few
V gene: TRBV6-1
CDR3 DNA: TGTGCCAGCAGTAGTATAGGCGCGGGGGTAAACACTGAAGCTTTCTTT
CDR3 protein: CASSSIGAGVNTEAFF

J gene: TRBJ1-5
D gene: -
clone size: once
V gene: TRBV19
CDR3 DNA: TGTGCCAGTAGTATATCGGGTCCCAGCAATCAGCCCCAGCATTTT
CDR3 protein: CASSISGPSNQPQHF

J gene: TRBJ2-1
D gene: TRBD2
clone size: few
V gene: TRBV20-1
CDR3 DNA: TGCAGTGCTAGAGGAGCGGGAAGCTACAATGAGCAGTTCTTC
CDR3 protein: CSARGAGSYNEQFF

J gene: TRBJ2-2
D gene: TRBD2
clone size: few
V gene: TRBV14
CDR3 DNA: TGTGCCAGCAGCCAAGAATTTAGCGGGAAGAGCACCGGGGAGCTGTTTTTT
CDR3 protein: CASSQEFSGKSTGELFF

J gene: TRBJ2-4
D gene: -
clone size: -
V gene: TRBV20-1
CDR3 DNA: TGCAGTGCTAGAGAAGATCAGGGGGCCAAAAACATTCAGTACTTC
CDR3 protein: CSAREDQGAKNIQYF

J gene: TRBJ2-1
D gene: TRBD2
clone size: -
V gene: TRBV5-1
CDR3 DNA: TGCGCCAGCAGCTTGGAGGCTAGCGGGAGAGGGTATGAGCAGTTCTTC
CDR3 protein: CASSLEASGRGYEQFF

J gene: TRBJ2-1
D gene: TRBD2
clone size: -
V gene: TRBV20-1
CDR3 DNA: TGCAGTGCTAGAGTACTAGCGGGAGTACCGTTCTACAATGAGCAGTTCTTC
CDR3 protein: CSARVLAGVPFYNEQFF

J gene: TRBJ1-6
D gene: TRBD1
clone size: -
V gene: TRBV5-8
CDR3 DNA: TGTGCCAGCAGCTTCAGGGGGCAAAATTCACCCCTCCACTTT
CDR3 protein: CASSFRGQNSPLHF

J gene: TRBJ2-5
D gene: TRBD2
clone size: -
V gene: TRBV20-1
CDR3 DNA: TGCAGTGCTAGAGATCCAGCGGGAGACCAAGAGACCCAGTACTTC
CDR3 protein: CSARDPAGDQETQYF

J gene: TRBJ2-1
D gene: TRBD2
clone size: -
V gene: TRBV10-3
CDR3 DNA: TGTGCCATCAGTGGGTCTAGCGGGGATCGACACTTC
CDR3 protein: CAISGSSGDRHF

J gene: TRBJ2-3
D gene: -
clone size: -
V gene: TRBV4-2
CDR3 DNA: TGTGCCAGCAGCCAAGGCCCCACAGGGTCCTCTAGCACAGATACGCAGTATTTT
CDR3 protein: CASSQGPTGSSSTDTQYF

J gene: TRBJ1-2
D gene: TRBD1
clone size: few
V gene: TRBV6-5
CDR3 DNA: TGTGCCAGCAGTTCCCTTGACAGGGGGCTGTCTGGCTACACCTTC
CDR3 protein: CASSSLDRGLSGYTF

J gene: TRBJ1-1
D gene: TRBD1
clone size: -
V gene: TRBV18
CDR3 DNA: TGTGCCAGCTCACACTCGACAGGGGAAGGGGACACTGAAGCTTTCTTT
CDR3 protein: CASSHSTGEGDTEAFF

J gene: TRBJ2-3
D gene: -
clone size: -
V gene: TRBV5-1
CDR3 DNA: TGCGCCAGCAGTCCGGTCCGGACTAGCACAGATACGCAGTATTTT
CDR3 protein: CASSPVRTSTDTQYF

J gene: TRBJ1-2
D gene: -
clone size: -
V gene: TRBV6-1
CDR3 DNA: TGTGCCAGCAGTGAAGCGGGCCCCGAGCATGGCTACACCTTC
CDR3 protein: CASSEAGPEHGYTF

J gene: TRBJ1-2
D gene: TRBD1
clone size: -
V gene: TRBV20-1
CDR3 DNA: TGCAGTGCCGCGGCCGGGACAGGCGGGGTCTACACCTTC
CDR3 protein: CSAAAGTGGVYTF

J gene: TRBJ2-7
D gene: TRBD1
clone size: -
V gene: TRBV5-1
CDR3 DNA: TGCGCCAGCAGCAGGGGACAGGTGGACTACGAGCAGTACTTC
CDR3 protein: CASSRGQVDYEQYF

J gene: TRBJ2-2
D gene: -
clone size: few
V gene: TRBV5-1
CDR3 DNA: TGCGCCAGCAGGGGCATCCGCGGGGAGCTGTTTTTT
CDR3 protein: CASRGIRGELFF

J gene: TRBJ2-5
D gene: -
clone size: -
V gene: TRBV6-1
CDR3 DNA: TGTGCCAGCACCCAAGGGCGGATCCAAGAGACCCAGTACTTC
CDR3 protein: CASTQGRIQETQYF

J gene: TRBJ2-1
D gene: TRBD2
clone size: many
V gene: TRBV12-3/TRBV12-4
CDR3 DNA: TGTGCCAGCAGTTCCCCAGGCAGCGGGAACGTAAATGAGCAGTTCTTC
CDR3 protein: CASSSPGSGNVNEQFF

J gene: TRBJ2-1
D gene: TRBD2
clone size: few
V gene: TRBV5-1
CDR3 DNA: TGCGCCAGCAGCTTGGCTGAGGCGGGAGGGTACAATGAGCAGTTCTTC
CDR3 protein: CASSLAEAGGYNEQFF

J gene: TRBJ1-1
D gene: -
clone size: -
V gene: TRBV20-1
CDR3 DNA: TGCAGTGCTAGAGAGCTAGTTGAAGCTTTCTTT
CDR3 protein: CSARELVEAFF

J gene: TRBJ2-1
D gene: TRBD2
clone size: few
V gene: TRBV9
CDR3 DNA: TGTGCCAGCAGCGTTCAAAAGCGGGGGACTGAGCAGTTCTTC
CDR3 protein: CASSVQKRGTEQFF

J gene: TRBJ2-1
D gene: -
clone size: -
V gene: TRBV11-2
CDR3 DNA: TGTGCCAGCAGCGATTCACCCTACAATGAGCAGTTCTTC
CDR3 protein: CASSDSPYNEQFF

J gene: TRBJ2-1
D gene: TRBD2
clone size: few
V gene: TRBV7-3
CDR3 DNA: TGTGCCAGCAGCTTACAACCGGGACTAGCTAACAATGAGCAGTTCTTC
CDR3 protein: CASSLQPGLANNEQFF

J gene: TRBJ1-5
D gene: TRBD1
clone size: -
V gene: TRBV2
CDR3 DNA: TGTGCCAGCAGCTCTCCCCCGACAGGGGGGGATCAGCCCCAGCATTTT
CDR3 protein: CASSSPPTGGDQPQHF

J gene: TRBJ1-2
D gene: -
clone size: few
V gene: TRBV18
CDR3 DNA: TGTGCCAGCTCACCTGACATGAACTATGGCTACACCTTC
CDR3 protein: CASSPDMNYGYTF

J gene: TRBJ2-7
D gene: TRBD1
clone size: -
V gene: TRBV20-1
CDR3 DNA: TGCAGTGCCAGCCGGGACAGCCGCTACGAGCAGTACTTC
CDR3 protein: CSASRDSRYEQYF

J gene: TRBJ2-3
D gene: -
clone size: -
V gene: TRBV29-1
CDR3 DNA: TGCAGCGTTTCTATGACGGTAAACACAGATACGCAGTATTTT
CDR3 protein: CSVSMTVNTDTQYF

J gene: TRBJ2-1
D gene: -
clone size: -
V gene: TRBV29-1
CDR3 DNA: TGCAGCGTTGAAACGCTAGAGGGGTTCAGGGGCAATGAGCAGTTCTTC
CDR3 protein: CSVETLEGFRGNEQFF

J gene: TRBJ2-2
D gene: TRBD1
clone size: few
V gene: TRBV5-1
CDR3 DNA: TGCGCCAGCAGCTTGGTCAGGGGGCCGACCGGGGAGCTGTTTTTT
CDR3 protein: CASSLVRGPTGELFF

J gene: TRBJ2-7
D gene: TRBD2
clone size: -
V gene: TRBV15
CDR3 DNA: TGTGCCACCAGCAGACTCTCTAGCGGGAGCTACGAGCAGTACTTC
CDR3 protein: CATSRLSSGSYEQYF

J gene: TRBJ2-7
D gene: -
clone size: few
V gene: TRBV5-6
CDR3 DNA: TGTGCCAGCAGCTTGGTTGGGCAGCAGAGCTCCTACGAGCAGTACTTC
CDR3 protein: CASSLVGQQSSYEQYF

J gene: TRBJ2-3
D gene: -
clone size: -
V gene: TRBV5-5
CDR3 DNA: TGTGCCAGCAGCCCCTCACTCCCGACTTGGGATACGCAGTATTTT
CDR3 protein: CASSPSLPTWDTQYF

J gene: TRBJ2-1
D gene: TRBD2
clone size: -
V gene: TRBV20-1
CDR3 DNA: TGCAGTGCTGAGGAGGGGACTAGCGGTAACAATGAGCAGTTCTTC
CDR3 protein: CSAEEGTSGNNEQFF

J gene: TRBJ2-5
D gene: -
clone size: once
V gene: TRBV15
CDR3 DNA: TGTGCCACCAGCTCCGGGAGTGAGACCCAGTACTTC
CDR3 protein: CATSSGSETQYF

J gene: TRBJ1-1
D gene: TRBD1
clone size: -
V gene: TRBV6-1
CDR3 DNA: TGTGCCAGCAGTGAGGGACAGGGTTTGGAAGCTTTCTTT
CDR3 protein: CASSEGQGLEAFF

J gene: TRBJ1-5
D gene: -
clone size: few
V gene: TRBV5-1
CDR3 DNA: TGCGCCAGCAGCTTGGTTCCGGGTACGGATACGCCCCAGCATTTT
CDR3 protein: CASSLVPGTDTPQHF

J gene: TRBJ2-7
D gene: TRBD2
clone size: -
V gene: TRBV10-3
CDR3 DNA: TGTGCCATCAGTGCCACTAGCGGGAGTCCCGAGCAGTACTTC
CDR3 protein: CAISATSGSPEQYF

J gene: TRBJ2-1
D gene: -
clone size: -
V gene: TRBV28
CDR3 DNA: TGTGCCAGCAGCCCACCGCGGAATGAGCAGTTCTTC
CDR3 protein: CASSPPRNEQFF

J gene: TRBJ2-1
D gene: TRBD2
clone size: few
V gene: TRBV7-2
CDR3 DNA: TGTGCCAGCAGCTTAGCTAGCGGGAGGGGCTCCTACAATGAGCAGTTCTTC
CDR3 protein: CASSLASGRGSYNEQFF

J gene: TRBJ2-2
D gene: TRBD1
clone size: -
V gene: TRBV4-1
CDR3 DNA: TGCGCCAGCAGACCAGGGGGCTCGAACACCGGGGAGCTGTTTTTT
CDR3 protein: CASRPGGSNTGELFF

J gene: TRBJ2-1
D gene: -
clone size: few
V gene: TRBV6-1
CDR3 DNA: TGTGCCAGCGACCAGACTAGTGGGGGCTTTTACAATGAGCAGTTCTTC
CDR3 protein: CASDQTSGGFYNEQFF

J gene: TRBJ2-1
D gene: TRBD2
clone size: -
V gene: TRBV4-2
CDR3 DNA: TGTGCCAGCAGCCGAACGGACGGGAGGGGTGAGCAGTTCTTC
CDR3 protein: CASSRTDGRGEQFF

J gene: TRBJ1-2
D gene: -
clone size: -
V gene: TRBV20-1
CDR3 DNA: TGCAGTGCTAGACCTAGGGGGTCTGGAGGCTACACCTTC
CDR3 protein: CSARPRGSGGYTF

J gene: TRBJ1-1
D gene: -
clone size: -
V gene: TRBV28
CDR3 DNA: TGTGCCAGCAGTTTGGATCTCCCTGAAGCTTTCTTT
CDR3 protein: CASSLDLPEAFF

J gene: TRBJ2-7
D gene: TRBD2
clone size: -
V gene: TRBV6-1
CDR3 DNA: TGTGCCAGCAGTGGAATCCTAGCGGGAGCAGACGAGCAGTACTTC
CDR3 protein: CASSGILAGADEQYF

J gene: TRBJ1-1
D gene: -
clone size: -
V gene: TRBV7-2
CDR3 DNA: TGTGCCAGCAGCTCAGGGGTTAGGAACACTGAAGCTTTCTTT
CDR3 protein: CASSSGVRNTEAFF

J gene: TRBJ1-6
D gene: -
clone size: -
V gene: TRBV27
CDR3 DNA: TGTGCCAGCAGTTTATCCCCGGGGGGGTTTAATTCACCCCTCCACTTT
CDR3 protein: CASSLSPGGFNSPLHF

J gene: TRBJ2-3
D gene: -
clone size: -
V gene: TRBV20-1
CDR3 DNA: TGCAGTGCTAGAGTAACGCAGCGGGTTTCGGATACGCAGTATTTT
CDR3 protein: CSARVTQRVSDTQYF

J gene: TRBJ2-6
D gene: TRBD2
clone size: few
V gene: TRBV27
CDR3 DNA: TGTGCCAGCAGTTTCCTTCGAGGACTAGCGGGAGCTGGGGCCAACGTCCTGACTTTC
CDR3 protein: CASSFLRGLAGAGANVLTF

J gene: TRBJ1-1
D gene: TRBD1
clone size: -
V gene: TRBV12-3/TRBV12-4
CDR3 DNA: TGTGCCAGCAGCCCGGGACAGGGGCGTTCCACTGAAGCTTTCTTT
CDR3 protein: CASSPGQGRSTEAFF